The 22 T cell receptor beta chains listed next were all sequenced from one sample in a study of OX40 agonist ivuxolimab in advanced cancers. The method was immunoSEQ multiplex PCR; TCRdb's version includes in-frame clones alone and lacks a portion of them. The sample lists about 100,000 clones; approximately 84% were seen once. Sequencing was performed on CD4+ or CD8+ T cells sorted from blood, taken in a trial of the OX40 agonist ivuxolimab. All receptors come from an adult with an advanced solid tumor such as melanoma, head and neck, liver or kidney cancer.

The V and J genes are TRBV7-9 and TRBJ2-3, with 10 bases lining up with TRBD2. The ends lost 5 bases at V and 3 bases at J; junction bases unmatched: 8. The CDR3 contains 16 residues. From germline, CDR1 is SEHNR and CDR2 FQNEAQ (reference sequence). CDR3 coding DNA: TGTGCCAGCAGCATTGGGACTAGCGAAAAAACAGATACGCAGTATTTT. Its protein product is CASSIGTSEKTDTQYF.

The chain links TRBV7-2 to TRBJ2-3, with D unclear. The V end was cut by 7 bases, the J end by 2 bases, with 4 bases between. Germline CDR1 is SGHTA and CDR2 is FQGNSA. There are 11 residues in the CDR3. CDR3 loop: CASTITDTQYF. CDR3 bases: TGTGCCAGCACCATCACAGATACGCAGTATTTT.

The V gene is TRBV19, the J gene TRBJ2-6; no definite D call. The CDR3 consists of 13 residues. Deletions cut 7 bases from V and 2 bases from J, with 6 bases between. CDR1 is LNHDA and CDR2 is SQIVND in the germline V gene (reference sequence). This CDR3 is CASTRAGANVLTF. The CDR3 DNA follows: TGTGCCAGTACCCGAGCTGGGGCCAACGTCCTGACTTTC.

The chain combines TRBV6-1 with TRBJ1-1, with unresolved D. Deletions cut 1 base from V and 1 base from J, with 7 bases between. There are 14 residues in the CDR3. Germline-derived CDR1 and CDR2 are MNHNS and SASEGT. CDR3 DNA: TGTGCCAGCAGTGAAGTGGGAGGGAACACTGAAGCTTTCTTT. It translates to CASSEVGGNTEAFF.

CDR3 sequence: CASSIPWTGINYNSPLHF. In nucleotides, the CDR3 is TGTGCCAGCAGTATACCCTGGACAGGGATTAACTATAATTCACCCCTCCACTTT. The chain has TRBV28 and TRBJ1-6; 8 bases are shared with TRBD1. CDR3 length equals 18 residues. With V trimmed by 5 bases and J by 3 bases, 12 bases remained unmatched. CDR1 MDHEN and CDR2 SYDVKM come from the germline V gene.

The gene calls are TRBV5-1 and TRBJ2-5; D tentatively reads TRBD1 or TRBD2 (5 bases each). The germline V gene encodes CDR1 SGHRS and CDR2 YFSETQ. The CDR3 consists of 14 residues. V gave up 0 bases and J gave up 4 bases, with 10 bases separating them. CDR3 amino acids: CASSLGGVGETQYF. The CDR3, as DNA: TGCGCCAGCAGCTTGGGAGGGGTGGGAGAGACCCAGTACTTC.

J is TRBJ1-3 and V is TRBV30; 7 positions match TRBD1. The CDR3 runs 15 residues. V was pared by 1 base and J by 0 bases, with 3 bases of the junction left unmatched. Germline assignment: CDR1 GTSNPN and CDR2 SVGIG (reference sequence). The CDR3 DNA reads TGTGCCTGGAGTGGACAGGGCCTCTCTGGAAACACCATATATTTT. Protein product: CAWSGQGLSGNTIYF.

CDR3 nucleotide sequence: TGTGCCAGCAGCCCGGGGACTAGCGGGAAGGTCAATGAGCAGTTCTTC. Protein sequence: CASSPGTSGKVNEQFF. The chain links TRBV5-4 to TRBJ2-1; 13 bases map to TRBD2. The CDR3 loop spans 16 amino acids. Germline lookup yields CDR1 SGHNT and CDR2 YYREEE (reference sequence). The J segment lost 6 bases and the V segment lost 4 bases, leaving 7 bases of the junction unmatched.

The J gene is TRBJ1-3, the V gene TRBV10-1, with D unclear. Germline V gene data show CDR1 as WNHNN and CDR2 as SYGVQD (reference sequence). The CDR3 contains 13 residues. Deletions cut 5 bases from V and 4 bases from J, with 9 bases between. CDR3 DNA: TGCGCCAGCAGTCCCGGGATGGGAAACACCATATATTTT. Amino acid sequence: CASSPGMGNTIYF.

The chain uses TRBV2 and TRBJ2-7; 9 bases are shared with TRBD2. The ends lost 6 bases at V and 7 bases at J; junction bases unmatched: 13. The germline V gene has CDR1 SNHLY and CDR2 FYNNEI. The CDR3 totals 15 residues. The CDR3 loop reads CASRGTGGRAKEQYF. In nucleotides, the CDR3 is TGTGCCAGCAGAGGAACTGGCGGGAGGGCCAAGGAGCAGTACTTC.

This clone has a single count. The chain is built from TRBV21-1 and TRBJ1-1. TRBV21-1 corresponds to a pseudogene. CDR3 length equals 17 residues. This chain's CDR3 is CASSKDRRKSMNTEAFF. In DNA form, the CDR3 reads TGTGCCAGCAGCAAAGATCGAAGAAAAAGCATGAACACTGAAGCTTTCTTT.

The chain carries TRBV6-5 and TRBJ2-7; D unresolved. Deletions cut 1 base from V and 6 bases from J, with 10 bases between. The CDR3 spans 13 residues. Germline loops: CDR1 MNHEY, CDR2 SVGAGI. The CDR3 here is CASSYYGAREQYF. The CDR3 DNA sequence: TGTGCCAGCAGTTACTACGGCGCTCGCGAGCAGTACTTC.

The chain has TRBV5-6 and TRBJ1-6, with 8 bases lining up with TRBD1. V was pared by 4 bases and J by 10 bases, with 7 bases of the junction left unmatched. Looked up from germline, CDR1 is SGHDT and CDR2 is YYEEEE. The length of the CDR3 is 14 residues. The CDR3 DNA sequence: TGTGCCAGCAGCCCACAGGGGGGTAGGTCACCCCTCCACTTT. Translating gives CASSPQGGRSPLHF.

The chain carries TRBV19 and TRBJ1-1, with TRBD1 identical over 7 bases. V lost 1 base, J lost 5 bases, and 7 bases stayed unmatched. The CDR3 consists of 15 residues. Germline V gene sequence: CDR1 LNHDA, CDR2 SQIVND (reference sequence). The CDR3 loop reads CASSIGRQGGTEAFF. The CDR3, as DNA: TGTGCCAGTAGTATAGGGAGACAGGGTGGTACTGAAGCTTTCTTT.

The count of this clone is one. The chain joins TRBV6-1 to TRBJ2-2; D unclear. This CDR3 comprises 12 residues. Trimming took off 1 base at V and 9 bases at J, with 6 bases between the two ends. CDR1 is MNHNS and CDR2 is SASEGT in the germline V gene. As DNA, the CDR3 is TGTGCCAGCAGTGAAGTGAGAAGGGAGCTGTTTTTT. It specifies CASSEVRRELFF.

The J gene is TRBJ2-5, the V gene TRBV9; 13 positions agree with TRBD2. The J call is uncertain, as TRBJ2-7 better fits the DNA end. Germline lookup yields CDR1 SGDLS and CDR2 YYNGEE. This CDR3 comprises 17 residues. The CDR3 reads CASSKRELAGGPHEQYF. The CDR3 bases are TGTGCCAGCAGCAAACGAGAACTAGCGGGAGGGCCCCACGAGCAGTACTTC.

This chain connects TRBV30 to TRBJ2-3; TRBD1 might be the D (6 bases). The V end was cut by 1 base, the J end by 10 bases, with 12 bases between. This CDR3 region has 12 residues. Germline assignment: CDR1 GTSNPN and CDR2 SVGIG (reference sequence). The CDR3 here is CAWSAGQIPQYF. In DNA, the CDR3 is TGTGCCTGGAGTGCCGGACAGATCCCGCAGTATTTT. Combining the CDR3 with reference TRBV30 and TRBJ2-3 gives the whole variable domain SQTIHQWPATLVQPVGSPLSLECTVEGTSNPNLYWYRQAAGRGLQLLFYSVGIGQISSEVPQNLSASRPQDRQFILSSKKLLLSDSGFYLCAWSAGQIPQYFGPGTRLTVL.

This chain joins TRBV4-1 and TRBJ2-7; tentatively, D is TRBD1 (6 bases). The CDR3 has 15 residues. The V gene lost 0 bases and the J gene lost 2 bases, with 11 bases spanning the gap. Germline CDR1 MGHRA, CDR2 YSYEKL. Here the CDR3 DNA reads TGCGCCAGCAGCCAAGAGTTGACAGGTCCCTACGAGCAGTACTTC. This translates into CASSQELTGPYEQYF.

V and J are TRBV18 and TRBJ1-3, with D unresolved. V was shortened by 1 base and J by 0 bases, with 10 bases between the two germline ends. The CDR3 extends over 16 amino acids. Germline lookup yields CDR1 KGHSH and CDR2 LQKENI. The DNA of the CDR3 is TGTGCCAGCTCACCACAGGTTGCAGACTCTGGAAACACCATATATTTT. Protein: CASSPQVADSGNTIYF.

CDR3: CASSLGRGTNEKLFF. The CDR3 DNA sequence: TGTGCCAGCTCCCTCGGTCGGGGGACTAATGAAAAACTGTTTTTT. The V gene is TRBV6-1, the J gene TRBJ1-4; D might be TRBD1 (5 bases). CDR1 and CDR2 (germline): MNHNS, SASEGT. V was shortened by 8 bases and J by 2 bases, with 15 bases between the two germline ends. The CDR3 length is 15 residues.

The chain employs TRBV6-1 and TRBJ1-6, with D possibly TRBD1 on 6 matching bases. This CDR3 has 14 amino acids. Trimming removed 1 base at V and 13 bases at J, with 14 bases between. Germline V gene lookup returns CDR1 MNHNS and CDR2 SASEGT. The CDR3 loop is CASSEVPAGAPLHF. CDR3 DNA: TGTGCCAGCAGTGAAGTACCTGCAGGGGCCCCCCTCCACTTT.

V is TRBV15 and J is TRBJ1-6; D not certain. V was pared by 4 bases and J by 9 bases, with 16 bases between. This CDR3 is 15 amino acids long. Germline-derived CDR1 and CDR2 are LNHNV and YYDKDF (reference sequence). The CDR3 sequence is CATSTDRAQFSPLHF. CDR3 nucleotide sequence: TGTGCCACCAGCACCGACCGCGCCCAGTTTTCACCCCTCCACTTT.